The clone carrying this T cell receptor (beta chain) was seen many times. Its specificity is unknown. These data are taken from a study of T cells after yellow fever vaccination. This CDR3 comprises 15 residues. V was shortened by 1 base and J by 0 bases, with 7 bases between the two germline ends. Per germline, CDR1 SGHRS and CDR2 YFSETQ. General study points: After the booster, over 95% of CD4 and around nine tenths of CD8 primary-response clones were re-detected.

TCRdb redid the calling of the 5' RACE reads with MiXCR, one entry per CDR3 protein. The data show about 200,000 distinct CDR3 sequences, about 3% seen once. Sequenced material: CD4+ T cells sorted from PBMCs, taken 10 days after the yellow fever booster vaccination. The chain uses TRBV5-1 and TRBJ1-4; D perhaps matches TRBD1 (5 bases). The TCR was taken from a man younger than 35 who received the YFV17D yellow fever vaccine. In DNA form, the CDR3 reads TGCGCCAGCAGCTTGAGGACATCAACTAATGAAAAACTGTTTTTT. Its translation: CASSLRTSTNEKLFF.